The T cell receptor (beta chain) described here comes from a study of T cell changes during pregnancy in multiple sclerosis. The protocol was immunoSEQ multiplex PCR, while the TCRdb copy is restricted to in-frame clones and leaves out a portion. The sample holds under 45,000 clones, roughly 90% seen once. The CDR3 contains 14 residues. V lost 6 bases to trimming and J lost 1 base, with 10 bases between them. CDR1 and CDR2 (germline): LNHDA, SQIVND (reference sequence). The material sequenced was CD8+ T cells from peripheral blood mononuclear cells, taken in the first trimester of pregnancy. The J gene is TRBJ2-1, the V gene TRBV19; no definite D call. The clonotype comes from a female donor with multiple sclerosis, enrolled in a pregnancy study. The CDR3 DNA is TGTGCCAGTAGCATCGCAGGTTCCTACAATGAGCAGTTCTTC. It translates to CASSIAGSYNEQFF.